This TCR beta chain stems from a study of cytomegalovirus exposure and HLA in healthy donors. Regarding the study as a whole: Through in vitro validation, a few CMV-associated chains were shown to be specific for CMV antigens. Reported performance of the classifier showed diagnosis of cytomegalovirus status with high specificity and sensitivity.

The repertoire was sequenced with immunoSEQ multiplex PCR; TCRdb's copy has only in-frame clones and lacks some. Of 60,000 to 90,000 clones in the sample, 90% to 95% were seen once. About this clone: The target antigen is unknown.

The clonotype originates from a woman aged 18 to 35 in good health and CMV-seronegative. Material for sequencing was PBMCs.

CDR3 loop: CASSFSTTHTEAFF. The CDR3 nucleotides read TGCGCCAGCAGCTTTTCCACAACACACACTGAAGCTTTCTTT. This chain connects TRBV5-1 to TRBJ1-1; D gene ambiguous. Germline V gives CDR1 SGHRS, CDR2 YFSETQ. Trimming cost V 2 bases and J 3 bases, with 11 bases left between them. The CDR3 runs to 14 residues.